One sample yielded the 9 T cell receptor beta chains listed below, sequenced in a study of read filtering for tumor transcriptome and immune sequencing. This library used roughly 370 ng RNA and molecular barcoded adaptors spanning alpha/delta and beta/gamma chains. Via MiXCR, TCRdb re-called the reads, giving one row per CDR3 protein. The sample shows tens of thousands of distinct CDR3 sequences, 20% to 25% of them seen only once. The sequencing sample was made of a population of CD138-negative cells sorted from bone marrow. The receptors were gathered from a donor aged 40 or over with multiple myeloma.

Ten or more counts support this clonotype. CDR3 loop: CASSYSRGRDLKQYF. The CDR3 nucleotides are TGTGCCAGCAGTTACTCAAGGGGGCGCGACCTTAAGCAGTACTTC. The chain is built from TRBV6-5 and TRBJ2-7; 7 bases agree with TRBD1. Unmatched junction bases numbered 10, after V lost 0 bases and J lost 8 bases. CDR3 length: 15 amino acids. Germline loops: CDR1 MNHEY, CDR2 SVGAGI.

The rearrangement joins TRBV3-1 to TRBJ2-3, with TRBD2 matching 7 bases. V dropped 3 bases and J dropped 5; count of bases not matched to a gene: 11. This CDR3 has 16 residues. Germline V gives CDR1 LGHDT, CDR2 YNNKEL (reference sequence). CDR3 loop: CASSQGPSGGQDTQYF. CDR3 nucleotide sequence: TGTGCCAGCAGCCAGGGACCTAGCGGCGGCCAAGATACGCAGTATTTT.

This clonotype was observed a handful of times. This chain joins TRBV10-3 and TRBJ1-5; tentative D call: TRBD1 (5 bases). Germline V gene lookup returns CDR1 ENHRY and CDR2 SYGVKD. CDR3 length: 13 residues. Trimming took 10 bases from V and 5 from J, leaving 15 bases between them. In DNA, the CDR3 is TGTGCCAGCCGACAGACCGTTGATCAGCCCCAGCATTTT. Its translation: CASRQTVDQPQHF.

This clonotype has ten or more counts. The chain joins TRBV7-2 to TRBJ1-4, with D perhaps matching TRBD1 (5 bases). Per the germline V gene, CDR1 is SGHTA and CDR2 is FQGNSA. The CDR3 contains 13 residues. Trimming cost V 5 bases and J 8 bases, with 12 bases left between them. In DNA form, the CDR3 reads TGTGCCAGCAGCAAAAGACGGGGGGAAAAACTGTTTTTT. As protein: CASSKRRGEKLFF.

The rearrangement links TRBV24-1 to TRBJ2-6; 10 bases align to TRBD1. The germline V gene encodes CDR1 KGHDR and CDR2 SFDVKD. The V gene end was trimmed by 9 bases and the J gene end by 1 base; junction bases not matched to a gene: 5. The CDR3 extends over 16 amino acids. The CDR3 sequence: CATGTGERSGANVLTF. The CDR3 DNA sequence: TGTGCCACCGGGACAGGGGAGCGATCTGGGGCCAACGTCCTGACTTTC.

This clonotype was detected only a few times. J is TRBJ2-3 and V is TRBV29-1; 11 nucleotides align to TRBD2. CDR3 length: 14 amino acids. V trimming: 5 bases; J trimming: 2 bases; junction bases outside the gene matches: 3. CDR1 is SQVTM, CDR2 ANQGSEA, per germline. The CDR3 here is CSVSSGGNTDTQYF. As DNA, the CDR3 is TGCAGCGTTTCTAGCGGGGGGAACACAGATACGCAGTATTTT.

Details on this clonotype: A read error may be the cause here, since a much bigger clone is one base away. This chain links TRBV29-1 with TRBJ1-2; D possibly corresponds to TRBD1 (5 bases). Deletions cut 4 bases from V and 2 bases from J, with 5 bases between. Germline V gene lookup returns CDR1 SQVTM and CDR2 ANQGSEA. This CDR3 comprises 11 residues. The CDR3, as DNA: TGCAGCGTTGGGGACAACTATGGCTACACCTTC. The encoded protein is CSVGDNYGYTF.

This clonotype was picked up many times. V is TRBV28 and J is TRBJ1-4; 7 bases match TRBD1. The CDR3 length is 13 residues. V was pared by 9 bases and J by 4 bases, with 5 bases of the junction left unmatched. Germline V gene data show CDR1 as MDHEN and CDR2 as SYDVKM. As DNA, the CDR3 is TGTGCCAGTAAGGGACAGATTAATGAAAAACTGTTTTTT. Encoded protein: CASKGQINEKLFF.

There are many counts of this clonotype. The chain uses TRBV20-1 and TRBJ2-2, with TRBD1 matching over 9 bases. V lost 6 bases and J lost 10; bases outside the gene matches: 9. Per the germline V gene, CDR1 is DFQATT and CDR2 is SNEGSKA (reference sequence). The CDR3 loop spans 13 amino acids. The CDR3 DNA sequence: TGCAGTGCCCCGGGACAGGGATCGATGGAGCTGTTTTTT. Translating gives CSAPGQGSMELFF.